This T cell receptor beta chain is from a study of blood T cell repertoires in COVID-19. V lost 2 bases and J lost 1, with 5 bases in between. The CDR3 runs to 13 residues. Germline CDR1 and CDR2: GTSNPN and SVGIG (reference sequence). Assay: immunoSEQ multiplex PCR; the TCRdb copy retains only in-frame clones and omits some. Among under 300,000 clones listed, about 80% were seen once. The sequence was collected from a woman of 80 years or more with acute or convalescent COVID-19. This chain uses TRBV30 with TRBJ2-2; no clear D. Sequencing was performed on peripheral blood. CDR3 residues: CAWSFQNTGELFF. The CDR3, as DNA: TGTGCCTGGAGTTTTCAGAACACCGGGGAGCTGTTTTTT.